The rows below give T cell receptor beta chains drawn from one sample of a study of OX40 agonist ivuxolimab in advanced cancers. TCRdb keeps only in-frame clones here, not all; method: immunoSEQ multiplex PCR. The sample yields roughly 36,000 clones, around 70% seen once. The sequenced sample was CD4+ or CD8+ T cells sorted from blood, obtained in a trial of the OX40 agonist ivuxolimab. These receptors were collected from an adult with an advanced solid tumor such as melanoma, head and neck, liver or kidney cancer. The CDR3 runs from the conserved cysteine through the conserved F or W. The order of the fields is clone size, D gene, V gene, J gene, CDR3 protein, CDR3 DNA. A D gene is named only where the DNA matches it firmly. Size tells how often a clone was seen (once, few, many) or the class of an expanded clone, and some rows leave it out.

>NA|NA|TRBV11-1|TRBJ2-3
CASSRDSPTSPDTQYF
TGTGCCAGCAGCCGAGACAGCCCCACTTCGCCGGATACGCAGTATTTT
>NA|TRBD1|TRBV5-4|TRBJ2-1
CASSLMGQGLYNEQFF
TGTGCCAGCAGCTTGATGGGACAGGGACTTTACAATGAGCAGTTCTTC
>NA|NA|TRBV11-2|TRBJ2-7
CASSLGGRGYEQYF
TGTGCCAGCAGCTTAGGCGGCAGGGGCTACGAGCAGTACTTC
>NA|NA|TRBV5-1|TRBJ1-6
CASSLIGADSPLHF
TGCGCCAGCAGCCTTATAGGGGCGGATTCACCCCTCCACTTT
>NA|NA|TRBV10-2|TRBJ2-7
CASSGVLYEQYF
TGCGCCAGCAGTGGGGTTTTGTACGAGCAGTACTTC
>NA|NA|TRBV6-5|TRBJ1-2
CASIRAGEGYGYTF
TGTGCCAGCATTCGGGCCGGGGAGGGCTATGGCTACACCTTC
>many|TRBD2|TRBV13|TRBJ2-1
CASRESGVNEQFF
TGTGCCAGCAGGGAAAGCGGGGTCAATGAGCAGTTCTTC
>NA|NA|TRBV29-1|TRBJ1-1
CSVEGWQGGEAFF
TGCAGCGTTGAAGGCTGGCAGGGTGGTGAAGCTTTCTTT
>NA|TRBD1|TRBV6-6|TRBJ1-2
CASSPGQGRGYTF
TGTGCCAGCAGCCCGGGACAGGGACGTGGCTACACCTTC
>few|TRBD1|TRBV7-9|TRBJ1-6
CASSFSDRVNSPLHF
TGTGCCAGCAGCTTTTCCGACAGGGTTAATTCACCCCTCCACTTT
>NA|TRBD1|TRBV27|TRBJ2-3
CASSLYRGRTDTQYF
TGTGCCAGCAGTCTATACAGGGGGCGAACAGATACGCAGTATTTT
>NA|NA|TRBV7-6|TRBJ1-5
CASSPAPRQPQHF
TGTGCCAGCAGCCCCGCTCCAAGACAGCCCCAGCATTTT
>NA|NA|TRBV12-5|TRBJ2-1
CASGLVPSGENEQFF
TGTGCTAGTGGTTTGGTACCCTCAGGGGAAAATGAGCAGTTCTTC
>once|NA|TRBV5-4|TRBJ2-2
CASSLASKNTGELFF
TGTGCCAGCAGCTTGGCGTCCAAGAACACCGGGGAGCTGTTTTTT
>NA|NA|TRBV14|TRBJ1-2
CASSQDRGYYGYTF
TGTGCCAGCAGCCAAGATAGGGGATATTATGGCTACACCTTC
>NA|TRBD1|TRBV4-1|TRBJ1-3
CASSHPRQGTADTIYF
TGCGCCAGCAGCCACCCCAGACAGGGCACGGCAGACACCATATATTTT
>NA|TRBD2|TRBV19|TRBJ2-1
CASSRGPGTSGGAGEQFF
TGTGCCAGTTCTCGGGGTCCCGGGACTAGCGGGGGGGCTGGTGAGCAGTTCTTC
>NA|NA|TRBV28|TRBJ1-2
CASSRPAGSDLIKNYGYTF
TGTGCCAGCAGTCGCCCAGCCGGGTCAGACCTAATAAAAAACTATGGCTACACCTTC
>NA|TRBD2|TRBV5-6|TRBJ2-5
CASSLGRGGGETQYF
TGTGCCAGCAGCTTGGGGCGGGGCGGGGGTGAGACCCAGTACTTC
>few|NA|TRBV10-3|TRBJ1-1
CAISERAQNTEAFF
TGTGCCATCAGTGAACGAGCCCAGAACACTGAAGCTTTCTTT
>NA|TRBD1|TRBV30|TRBJ2-7
CAWGKTGGAYEQYF
TGTGCCTGGGGTAAAACAGGGGGCGCCTACGAGCAGTACTTC
>NA|TRBD2|TRBV5-4|TRBJ2-3
CASSLDGTKWDTQYF
TGTGCCAGCAGCCTGGACGGGACTAAGTGGGATACGCAGTATTTT
>NA|NA|TRBV18|TRBJ1-2
CASSPRQDRNGYTF
TGTGCCAGCTCACCAAGACAGGATCGGAATGGCTACACCTTC
>NA|TRBD1|TRBV28|TRBJ1-2
CASSLTGQSNGYTF
TGTGCCAGCAGTTTAACGGGACAGTCGAATGGCTACACCTTC
>NA|TRBD1|TRBV23-1|TRBJ1-2
CASSKGAQGRHGYTF
TGCGCCAGCTCGAAAGGGGCACAGGGGAGACATGGCTACACCTTC
>few|NA|TRBV19|TRBJ1-1
CASSLAAGFDTEAFF
TGTGCCAGTAGTCTGGCGGCGGGGTTTGATACTGAAGCTTTCTTT
>NA|TRBD2|TRBV2|TRBJ2-2
CASTQAGGNTGELFF
TGTGCCAGCACCCAAGCGGGGGGGAACACCGGGGAGCTGTTTTTT
>NA|NA|TRBV5-1|TRBJ2-3
CASSFPDTDTQYF
TGCGCCAGCAGCTTTCCGGACACAGATACGCAGTATTTT
>NA|NA|TRBV6-5|TRBJ1-6
CASSLEMRSPLHF
TGTGCCAGCAGTTTGGAAATGAGGTCACCCCTCCACTTT
>once|NA|TRBV6-5|TRBJ1-3
CASSDDSGGNTIYF
TGTGCCAGCAGTGATGACTCGGGTGGAAACACCATATATTTT
>once|NA|TRBV7-9|TRBJ2-1
CASTPGGLNEQFF
TGTGCCAGCACCCCAGGAGGGCTCAATGAGCAGTTCTTC
>NA|NA|TRBV2|TRBJ2-5
CASRPTEGQETQYF
TGTGCCAGCAGGCCGACAGAAGGCCAAGAGACCCAGTACTTC
>NA|NA|TRBV5-1|TRBJ1-2
CASSDNAGSNYGYTF
TGCGCCAGCAGCGACAACGCGGGTTCTAACTATGGCTACACCTTC
>few|NA|TRBV28|TRBJ1-5
CASTPGEPRNQPQHF
TGTGCCAGCACCCCGGGGGAGCCCCGCAATCAGCCCCAGCATTTT
>NA|NA|TRBV30|TRBJ2-5
CAWQRNHQETQYF
TGTGCCTGGCAGCGGAACCACCAAGAGACCCAGTACTTC
>once|NA|TRBV6-6|TRBJ2-7
CASSGPGLRSYEQYF
TGTGCCAGCAGCGGTCCGGGACTGCGCTCCTACGAGCAGTACTTC
>NA|NA|TRBV7-9|TRBJ1-1
CASSPQGLGGTEAFF
TGTGCCAGCAGTCCCCAGGGTTTAGGAGGAACTGAAGCTTTCTTT
>NA|NA|TRBV7-8|TRBJ2-1
CASLRKDYNEQFF
TGTGCCAGCCTCCGGAAGGACTACAATGAGCAGTTCTTC
>NA|NA|TRBV6-5|TRBJ2-3
CATKYRGYSTDTQYF
TGTGCCACCAAGTATAGGGGTTACAGCACAGATACGCAGTATTTT
>NA|NA|TRBV7-6|TRBJ1-5
CASSLARGPRGNQPQHF
TGTGCCAGCAGCTTAGCGCGGGGACCTAGGGGCAATCAGCCCCAGCATTTT
>NA|TRBD1|TRBV6-1|TRBJ1-2
CASRMGTGEDGYTF
TGTGCCAGCAGGATGGGGACAGGGGAAGACGGCTACACCTTC
>NA|TRBD1|TRBV5-1|TRBJ1-6
CASSEGQDKYNSPLHF
TGCGCCAGCAGCGAGGGACAGGACAAATATAATTCACCCCTCCACTTT
>NA|NA|TRBV5-8|TRBJ1-5
CASSLQSGNQPQHF
TGTGCCAGCAGCTTGCAATCGGGCAATCAGCCCCAGCATTTT
>NA|TRBD1|TRBV28|TRBJ1-3
CASSPRDRVGGNTIYF
TGTGCCAGCAGTCCAAGGGACAGGGTGGGAGGAAACACCATATATTTT
>NA|NA|TRBV5-6|TRBJ1-3
CASSLVGEAIYF
TGTGCCAGCAGCTTGGTTGGAGAGGCCATATATTTT
>NA|NA|TRBV11-2|TRBJ1-6
CASSVGFGNSPLHF
TGTGCCAGCAGCGTGGGGTTTGGGAATTCACCCCTCCACTTT
>once|NA|TRBV4-2|TRBJ2-1
CASTPNPHNEQFF
TGTGCCAGCACACCAAACCCGCACAATGAGCAGTTCTTC
>NA|NA|TRBV21-1|TRBJ1-1
CASISRKAFF
TGTGCCAGCATATCAAGGAAGGCTTTCTTT
>NA|TRBD1|TRBV6-1|TRBJ1-1
CASSAEGQGVSEAFF
TGTGCCAGCAGTGCCGAAGGACAGGGGGTCTCTGAAGCTTTCTTT
>NA|NA|TRBV7-9|TRBJ2-3
CASSPTEGVDTQYF
TGTGCCAGCAGCCCGACCGAGGGAGTGGATACGCAGTATTTT
>NA|TRBD1|TRBV2|TRBJ1-2
CASTDREKIYGYTF
TGTGCCAGCACTGACAGGGAAAAAATTTATGGCTACACCTTC
>NA|NA|TRBV6-5|TRBJ2-2
CASSYRGTGELFF
TGTGCCAGCAGTTACCGGGGCACCGGGGAGCTGTTTTTT
>NA|TRBD2|TRBV5-1|TRBJ2-5
CASSLVRGGQETQYF
TGCGCCAGCAGCTTGGTGCGGGGGGGCCAAGAGACCCAGTACTTC
>NA|TRBD2|TRBV2|TRBJ2-5
CASSDGLAGGSETQYF
TGTGCCAGCAGTGACGGACTAGCGGGGGGTTCGGAGACCCAGTACTTC
>NA|NA|TRBV6-5|TRBJ1-2
CASSAGDYGYTF
TGTGCCAGCAGTGCGGGAGATTATGGCTACACCTTC
>NA|NA|TRBV28|TRBJ1-5
CASSLWDSFFQPQHF
TGTGCCAGCAGTTTATGGGACAGTTTTTTCCAGCCCCAGCATTTT
>NA|NA|TRBV7-9|TRBJ1-3
CASSSSDIKGNTIYF
TGTGCCAGCAGCTCAAGCGACATCAAAGGAAACACCATATATTTT
>NA|NA|TRBV30|TRBJ2-5
CAWSVDSGETQYF
TGTGCCTGGAGTGTAGATAGTGGAGAGACCCAGTACTTC
>NA|TRBD1|TRBV7-9|TRBJ1-4
CASSRMTGANEKLFF
TGTGCCAGCAGCCGAATGACAGGGGCTAATGAAAAACTGTTTTTT
>NA|NA|TRBV19|TRBJ1-5
CASSTRGNNNQPQHF
TGTGCCAGTAGTACCAGGGGTAATAACAATCAGCCCCAGCATTTT